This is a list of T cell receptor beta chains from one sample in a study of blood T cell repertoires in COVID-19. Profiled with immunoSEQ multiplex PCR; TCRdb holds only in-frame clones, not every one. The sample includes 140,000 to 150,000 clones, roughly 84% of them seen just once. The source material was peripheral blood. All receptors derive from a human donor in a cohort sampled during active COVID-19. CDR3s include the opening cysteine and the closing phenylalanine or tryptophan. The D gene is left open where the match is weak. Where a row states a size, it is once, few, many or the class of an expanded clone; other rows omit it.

cdr3_aa: CASSTFPGGYGYTF
cdr3_nt: TGTGCCAGCAGCACGTTTCCGGGAGGCTATGGCTACACCTTC
j_call: TRBJ1-2
clone_size: .
v_call: TRBV7-3
d_call: .

cdr3_aa: CASRAQSNTEAFF
cdr3_nt: TGTGCCAGCAGGGCACAGTCGAACACTGAAGCTTTCTTT
j_call: TRBJ1-1
clone_size: .
v_call: TRBV7-2
d_call: .

cdr3_aa: CASSQLAGHTGELFF
cdr3_nt: TGTGCCAGCAGCCAGTTAGCGGGACACACCGGGGAGCTGTTTTTT
j_call: TRBJ2-2
clone_size: .
v_call: TRBV4-2
d_call: TRBD2

cdr3_aa: CASSYNTGGDQPQHF
cdr3_nt: TGTGCCAGCAGTTATAACACGGGGGGCGATCAGCCCCAGCATTTT
j_call: TRBJ1-5
clone_size: .
v_call: TRBV6-2/TRBV6-3
d_call: .

cdr3_aa: CSASTNPEAFF
cdr3_nt: TGCAGTGCGTCGACTAATCCTGAAGCTTTCTTT
j_call: TRBJ1-1
clone_size: .
v_call: TRBV20-1
d_call: .

cdr3_aa: CAITTTGRERNTIYF
cdr3_nt: TGTGCCATCACTACGACCGGGAGAGAAAGAAACACCATATATTTT
j_call: TRBJ1-3
clone_size: .
v_call: TRBV10-3
d_call: .

cdr3_aa: CAGGRVNTGELFF
cdr3_nt: TGTGCCGGGGGCAGGGTGAACACCGGGGAGCTGTTTTTT
j_call: TRBJ2-2
clone_size: .
v_call: TRBV7-9
d_call: .

cdr3_aa: CASGPGGGSKTQYF
cdr3_nt: TGTGCCAGCGGCCCGGGAGGGGGCTCAAAGACCCAGTACTTC
j_call: TRBJ2-5
clone_size: .
v_call: TRBV7-2
d_call: .

cdr3_aa: CAIRAGTGRIGTDTQYF
cdr3_nt: TGTGCCATCAGAGCCGGGACAGGGCGGATAGGCACAGATACGCAGTATTTT
j_call: TRBJ2-3
clone_size: .
v_call: TRBV10-3
d_call: TRBD1

cdr3_aa: CASQTSTDTQYF
cdr3_nt: TGTGCCAGCCAGACAAGCACAGATACGCAGTATTTT
j_call: TRBJ2-3
clone_size: .
v_call: TRBV18
d_call: .

cdr3_aa: CASSPEREGSQFF
cdr3_nt: TGTGCCAGCAGCCCCGAGCGGGAGGGCAGTCAGTTCTTC
j_call: TRBJ2-1
clone_size: .
v_call: TRBV7-2
d_call: TRBD2

cdr3_aa: CASSLNRGLYTQYF
cdr3_nt: TGTGCCAGCAGCTTAAACAGGGGGCTTTATACGCAGTATTTT
j_call: TRBJ2-3
clone_size: .
v_call: TRBV7-2
d_call: TRBD1

cdr3_aa: CASSWGQGAGNEQFF
cdr3_nt: TGTGCCAGCAGCTGGGGACAGGGGGCGGGCAATGAGCAGTTCTTC
j_call: TRBJ2-1
clone_size: .
v_call: TRBV7-9
d_call: TRBD1

cdr3_aa: CASSGRGTEAFF
cdr3_nt: TGTGCCAGTAGTGGGAGGGGCACTGAAGCTTTCTTT
j_call: TRBJ1-1
clone_size: .
v_call: TRBV19
d_call: .

cdr3_aa: CASSQWTGSETEAFF
cdr3_nt: TGCGCCAGCAGCCAATGGACAGGGTCCGAGACTGAAGCTTTCTTT
j_call: TRBJ1-1
clone_size: .
v_call: TRBV4-3
d_call: TRBD1

cdr3_aa: CASRGTGGYEQYF
cdr3_nt: TGTGCCAGCCGTGGGACAGGGGGGTACGAGCAGTACTTC
j_call: TRBJ2-7
clone_size: .
v_call: TRBV11-3
d_call: TRBD1

cdr3_aa: CASSPDRRGGGYTF
cdr3_nt: TGTGCCAGCAGCCCGGACCGACGGGGAGGTGGCTACACCTTC
j_call: TRBJ1-2
clone_size: .
v_call: TRBV11-2
d_call: .

cdr3_aa: CASSQVVGEASPLHF
cdr3_nt: TGCGCCAGCAGCCAAGTGGTGGGGGAGGCTTCACCCCTCCACTTT
j_call: TRBJ1-6
clone_size: .
v_call: TRBV4-3
d_call: .

cdr3_aa: CASSPPRLVEQFF
cdr3_nt: TGTGCCAGCAGCCCCCCACGGTTGGTGGAGCAGTTCTTC
j_call: TRBJ2-1
clone_size: few
v_call: TRBV7-2
d_call: .

cdr3_aa: CSASGGGEQYF
cdr3_nt: TGCAGTGCTTCCGGGGGGGGCGAGCAGTACTTC
j_call: TRBJ2-7
clone_size: .
v_call: TRBV20-1
d_call: TRBD2

cdr3_aa: CASSSTGRTEAFF
cdr3_nt: TGTGCCAGCAGTTCTACAGGGCGGACTGAAGCTTTCTTT
j_call: TRBJ1-1
clone_size: few
v_call: TRBV12-3/TRBV12-4
d_call: .

cdr3_aa: CASFYSGLAGGDTQYF
cdr3_nt: TGTGCCAGCTTTTATTCGGGACTAGCGGGCGGGGATACGCAGTATTTT
j_call: TRBJ2-3
clone_size: .
v_call: TRBV28
d_call: TRBD2

cdr3_aa: CSVEVFGQGSTEAFF
cdr3_nt: TGCAGCGTTGAAGTTTTCGGACAGGGGAGCACTGAAGCTTTCTTT
j_call: TRBJ1-1
clone_size: .
v_call: TRBV29-1
d_call: TRBD1

cdr3_aa: CASSFVINTEAFF
cdr3_nt: TGTGCCAGCAGCTTTGTCATCAACACTGAAGCTTTCTTT
j_call: TRBJ1-1
clone_size: .
v_call: TRBV11-1
d_call: .

cdr3_aa: CASSFQGLAGGTQYF
cdr3_nt: TGTGCCAGCAGCTTCCAGGGACTAGCGGGAGGTACGCAGTATTTT
j_call: TRBJ2-3
clone_size: .
v_call: TRBV7-2
d_call: TRBD2

cdr3_aa: CSVDRGAYGYTF
cdr3_nt: TGCAGCGTTGACCGGGGAGCCTATGGCTACACCTTC
j_call: TRBJ1-2
clone_size: once
v_call: TRBV29-1
d_call: .

cdr3_aa: CASSPKTGKISDPANTGELFF
cdr3_nt: TGCGCCAGCAGTCCAAAAACCGGGAAAATTTCTGACCCTGCGAACACCGGGGAGCTGTTTTTT
j_call: TRBJ2-2
clone_size: many
v_call: TRBV23-1
d_call: .